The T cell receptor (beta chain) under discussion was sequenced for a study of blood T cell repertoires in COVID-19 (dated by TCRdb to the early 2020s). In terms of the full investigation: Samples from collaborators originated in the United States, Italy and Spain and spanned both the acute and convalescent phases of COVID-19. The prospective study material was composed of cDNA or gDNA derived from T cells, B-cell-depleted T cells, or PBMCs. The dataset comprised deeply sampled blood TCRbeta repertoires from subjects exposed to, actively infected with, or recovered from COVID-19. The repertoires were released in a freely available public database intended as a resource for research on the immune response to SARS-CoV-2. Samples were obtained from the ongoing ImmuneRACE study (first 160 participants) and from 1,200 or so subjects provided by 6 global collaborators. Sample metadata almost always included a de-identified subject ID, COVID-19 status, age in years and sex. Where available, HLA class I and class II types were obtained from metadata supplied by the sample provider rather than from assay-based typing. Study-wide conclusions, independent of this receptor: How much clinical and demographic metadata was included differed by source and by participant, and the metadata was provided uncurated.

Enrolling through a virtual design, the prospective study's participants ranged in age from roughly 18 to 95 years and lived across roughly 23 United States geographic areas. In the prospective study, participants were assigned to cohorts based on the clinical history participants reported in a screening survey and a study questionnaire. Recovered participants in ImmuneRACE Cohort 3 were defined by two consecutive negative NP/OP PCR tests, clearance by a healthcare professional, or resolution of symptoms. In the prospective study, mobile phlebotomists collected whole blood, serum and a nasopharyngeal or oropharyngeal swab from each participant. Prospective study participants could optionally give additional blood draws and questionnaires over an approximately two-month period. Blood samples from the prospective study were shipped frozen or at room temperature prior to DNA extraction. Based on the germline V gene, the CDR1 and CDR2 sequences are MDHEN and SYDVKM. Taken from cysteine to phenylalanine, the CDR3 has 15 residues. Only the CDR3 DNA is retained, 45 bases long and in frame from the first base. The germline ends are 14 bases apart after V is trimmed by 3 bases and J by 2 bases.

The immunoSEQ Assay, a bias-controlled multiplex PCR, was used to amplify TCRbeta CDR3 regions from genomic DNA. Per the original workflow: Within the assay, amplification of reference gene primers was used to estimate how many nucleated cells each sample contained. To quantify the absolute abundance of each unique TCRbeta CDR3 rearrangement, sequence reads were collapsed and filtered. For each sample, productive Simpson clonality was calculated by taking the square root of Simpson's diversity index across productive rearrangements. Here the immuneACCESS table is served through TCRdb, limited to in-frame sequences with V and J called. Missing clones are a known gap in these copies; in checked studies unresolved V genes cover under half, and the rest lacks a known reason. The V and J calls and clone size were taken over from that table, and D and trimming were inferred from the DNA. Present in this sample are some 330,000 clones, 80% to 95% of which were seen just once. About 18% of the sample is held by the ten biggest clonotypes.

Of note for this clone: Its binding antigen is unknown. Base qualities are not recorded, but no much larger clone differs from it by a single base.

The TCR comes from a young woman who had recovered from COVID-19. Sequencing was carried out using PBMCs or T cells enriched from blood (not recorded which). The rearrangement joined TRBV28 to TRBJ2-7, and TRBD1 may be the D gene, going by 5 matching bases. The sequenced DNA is TGTGCCAGCAGTTTCCACTCAGGGTTAACCTACGAGCAGTACTTC. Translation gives CASSFHSGLTYEQYF. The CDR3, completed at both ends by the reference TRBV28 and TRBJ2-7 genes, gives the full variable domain DVKVTQSSRYLVKRTGEKVFLECVQDMDHENMFWYRQDPGLGLRLIYFSYDVKMKEKGDIPEGYSVSREKKERFSLILESASTNQTSMYLCASSFHSGLTYEQYFGPGTRLTVT.